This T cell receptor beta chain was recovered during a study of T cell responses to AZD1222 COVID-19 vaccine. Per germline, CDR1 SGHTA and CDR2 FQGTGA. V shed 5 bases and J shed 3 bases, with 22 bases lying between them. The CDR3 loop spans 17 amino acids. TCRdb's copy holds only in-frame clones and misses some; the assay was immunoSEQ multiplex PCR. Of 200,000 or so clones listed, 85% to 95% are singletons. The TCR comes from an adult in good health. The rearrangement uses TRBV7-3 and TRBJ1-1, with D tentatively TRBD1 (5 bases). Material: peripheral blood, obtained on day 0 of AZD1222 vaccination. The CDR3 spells CASSETGTALLDTEAFF. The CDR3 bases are TGTGCCAGCAGCGAAACCGGGACGGCCCTTTTGGACACTGAAGCTTTCTTT.